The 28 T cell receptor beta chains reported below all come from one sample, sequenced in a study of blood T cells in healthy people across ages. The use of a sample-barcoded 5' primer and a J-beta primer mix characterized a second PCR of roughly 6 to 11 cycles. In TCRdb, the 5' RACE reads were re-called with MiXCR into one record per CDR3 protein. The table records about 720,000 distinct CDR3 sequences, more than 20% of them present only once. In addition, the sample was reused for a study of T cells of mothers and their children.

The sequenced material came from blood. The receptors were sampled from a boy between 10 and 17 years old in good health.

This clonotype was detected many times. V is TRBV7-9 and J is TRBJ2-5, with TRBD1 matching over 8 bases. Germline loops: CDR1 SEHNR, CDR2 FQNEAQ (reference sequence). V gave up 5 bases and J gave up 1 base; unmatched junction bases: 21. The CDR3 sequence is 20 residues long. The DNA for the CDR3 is TGTGCCAGCAGCCGTGGACAGGGCAATGGCTATTTTGGGGCCCAAGAGACCCAGTACTTC. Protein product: CASSRGQGNGYFGAQETQYF.

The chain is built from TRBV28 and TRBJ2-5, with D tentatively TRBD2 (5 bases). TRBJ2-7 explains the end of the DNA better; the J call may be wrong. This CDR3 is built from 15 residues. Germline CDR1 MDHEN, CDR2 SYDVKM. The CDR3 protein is CASSSPRTGNYEQYF. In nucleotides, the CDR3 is TGTGCCAGCAGTTCCCCTCGGACGGGAAACTACGAGCAGTACTTC.

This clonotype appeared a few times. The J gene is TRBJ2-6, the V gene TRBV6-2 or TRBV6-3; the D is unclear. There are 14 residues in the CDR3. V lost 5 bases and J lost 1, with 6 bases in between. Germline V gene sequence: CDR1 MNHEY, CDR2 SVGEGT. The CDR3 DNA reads TGTGCCAGCAGTACCATGTCTGGGGCCAACGTCCTGACTTTC. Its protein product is CASSTMSGANVLTF.

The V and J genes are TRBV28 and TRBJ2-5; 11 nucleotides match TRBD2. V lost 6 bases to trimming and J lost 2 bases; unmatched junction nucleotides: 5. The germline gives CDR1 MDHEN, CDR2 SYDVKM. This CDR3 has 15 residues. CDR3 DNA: TGTGCCAGCAGAATAGCGGGGGGGAAGCAAGAGACCCAGTACTTC. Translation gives CASRIAGGKQETQYF.

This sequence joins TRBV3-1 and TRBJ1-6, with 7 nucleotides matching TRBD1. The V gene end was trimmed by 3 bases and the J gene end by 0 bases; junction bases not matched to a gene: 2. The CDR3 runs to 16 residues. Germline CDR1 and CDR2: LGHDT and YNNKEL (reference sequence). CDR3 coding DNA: TGTGCCAGCAGCCAGGGACAGAGCTCCTATAATTCACCCCTCCACTTT. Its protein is CASSQGQSSYNSPLHF.

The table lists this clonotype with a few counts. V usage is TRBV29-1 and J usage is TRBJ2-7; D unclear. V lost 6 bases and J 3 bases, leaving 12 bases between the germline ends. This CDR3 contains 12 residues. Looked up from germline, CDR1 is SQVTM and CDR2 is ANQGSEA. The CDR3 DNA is TGCAGCGTCCTTGAATATGGCTACGAGCAGTACTTC. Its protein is CSVLEYGYEQYF.

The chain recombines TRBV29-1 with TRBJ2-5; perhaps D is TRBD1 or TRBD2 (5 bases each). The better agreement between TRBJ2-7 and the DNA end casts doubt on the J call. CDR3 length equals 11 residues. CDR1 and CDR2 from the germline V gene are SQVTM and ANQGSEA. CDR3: CRVRGVYEQYF. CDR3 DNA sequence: TGCAGGGTGAGAGGGGTGTACGAGCAGTACTTC.

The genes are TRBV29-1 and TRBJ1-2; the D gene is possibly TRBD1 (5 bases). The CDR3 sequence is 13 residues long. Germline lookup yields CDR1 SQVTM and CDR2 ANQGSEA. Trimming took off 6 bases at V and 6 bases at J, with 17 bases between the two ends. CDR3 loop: CSVGDGGSHGYTF. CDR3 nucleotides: TGCAGCGTGGGGGACGGGGGGAGCCATGGCTACACCTTC.

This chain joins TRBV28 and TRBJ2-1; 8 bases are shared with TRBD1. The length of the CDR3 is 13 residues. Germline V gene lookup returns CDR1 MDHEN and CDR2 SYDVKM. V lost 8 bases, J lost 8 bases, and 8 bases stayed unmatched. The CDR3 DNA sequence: TGTGCCAGCGGGGGACAGGAACCCGATGAGCAGTTCTTC. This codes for CASGGQEPDEQFF.

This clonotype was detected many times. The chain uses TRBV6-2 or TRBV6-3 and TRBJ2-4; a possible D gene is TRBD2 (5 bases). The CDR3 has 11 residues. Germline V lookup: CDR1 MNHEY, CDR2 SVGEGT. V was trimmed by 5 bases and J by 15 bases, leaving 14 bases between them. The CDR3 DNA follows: TGTGCCAGCAGTGACGGACTCCCTCTGTACTTC. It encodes CASSDGLPLYF.

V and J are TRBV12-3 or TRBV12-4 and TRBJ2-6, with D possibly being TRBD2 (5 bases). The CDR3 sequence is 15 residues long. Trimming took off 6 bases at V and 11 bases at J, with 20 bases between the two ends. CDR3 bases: TGTGCCAGCAGACCCGGGGTCGACGGGAAGGACGTCCTGACTTTC. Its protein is CASRPGVDGKDVLTF.

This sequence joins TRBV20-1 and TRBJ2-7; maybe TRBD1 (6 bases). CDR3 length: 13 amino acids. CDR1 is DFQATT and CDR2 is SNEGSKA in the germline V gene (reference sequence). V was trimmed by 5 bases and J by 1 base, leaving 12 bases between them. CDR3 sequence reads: CSAARDRSYEQYF. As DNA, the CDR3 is TGCAGTGCTGCGCGAGACAGGTCCTACGAGCAGTACTTC.

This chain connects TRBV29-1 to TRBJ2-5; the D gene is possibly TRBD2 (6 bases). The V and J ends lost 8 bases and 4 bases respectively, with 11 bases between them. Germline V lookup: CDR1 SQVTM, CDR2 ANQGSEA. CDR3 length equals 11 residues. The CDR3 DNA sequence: TGCAGCCATTACGGGGGAGAGACCCAGTACTTC. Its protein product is CSHYGGETQYF.

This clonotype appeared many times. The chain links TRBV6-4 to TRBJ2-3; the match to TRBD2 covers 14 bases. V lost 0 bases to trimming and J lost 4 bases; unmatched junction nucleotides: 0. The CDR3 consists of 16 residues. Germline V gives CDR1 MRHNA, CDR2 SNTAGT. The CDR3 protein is CASSDSTSGGADTQYF. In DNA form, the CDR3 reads TGTGCCAGCAGTGACTCGACTAGCGGGGGGGCAGATACGCAGTATTTT.

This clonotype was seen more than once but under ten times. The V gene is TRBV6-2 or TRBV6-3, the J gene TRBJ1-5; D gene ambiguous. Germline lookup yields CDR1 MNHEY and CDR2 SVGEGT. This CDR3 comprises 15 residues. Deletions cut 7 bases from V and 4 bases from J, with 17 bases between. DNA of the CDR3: TGTGCCAGCACTACGCATGGGCAACCGAATCAGCCCCAGCATTTT. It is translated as CASTTHGQPNQPQHF.

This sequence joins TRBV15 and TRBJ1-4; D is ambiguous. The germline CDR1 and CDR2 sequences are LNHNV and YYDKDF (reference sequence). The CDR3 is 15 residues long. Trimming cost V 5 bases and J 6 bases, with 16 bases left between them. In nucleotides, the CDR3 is TGTGCCACCAGCGAGGGTCTCAGGCAGTATGAAAAACTGTTTTTT. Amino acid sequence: CATSEGLRQYEKLFF. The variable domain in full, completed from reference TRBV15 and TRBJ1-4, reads DAMVIQNPRYQVTQFGKPVTLSCSQTLNHNVMYWYQQKSSQAPKLLFHYYDKDFNNEADTPDNFQSRRPNTSFCFLDIRSPGLGDTAMYLCATSEGLRQYEKLFFGSGTQLSVL.

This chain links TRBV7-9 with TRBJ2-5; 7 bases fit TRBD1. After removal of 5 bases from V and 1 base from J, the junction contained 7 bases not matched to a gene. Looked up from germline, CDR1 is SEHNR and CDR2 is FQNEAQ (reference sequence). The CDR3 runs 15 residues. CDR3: CASSPSRTGQETQYF. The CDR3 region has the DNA TGTGCCAGCAGCCCCTCTCGGACAGGCCAAGAGACCCAGTACTTC.

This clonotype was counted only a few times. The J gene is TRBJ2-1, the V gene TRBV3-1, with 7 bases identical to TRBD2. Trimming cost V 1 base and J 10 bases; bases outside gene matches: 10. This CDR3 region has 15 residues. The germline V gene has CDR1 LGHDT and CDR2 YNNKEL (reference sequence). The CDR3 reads CASSQAGLEGEEQFF. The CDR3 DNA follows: TGTGCCAGCAGCCAAGCAGGACTAGAGGGAGAGGAGCAGTTCTTC.

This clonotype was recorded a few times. DNA of the CDR3: TGTGCCAGCAGTTTTATTGGGGGAGCGACAACCTACGAGCAGTACTTC. This encodes CASSFIGGATTYEQYF. The rearrangement uses TRBV27 and TRBJ2-7, with D possibly called TRBD1 or TRBD2 (5 bases each). The CDR3 consists of 16 residues. The V end lost 3 bases, the J end lost 2 bases, and 17 bases lay between the germline ends. Germline assignment: CDR1 MNHEY and CDR2 SMNVEV (reference sequence).

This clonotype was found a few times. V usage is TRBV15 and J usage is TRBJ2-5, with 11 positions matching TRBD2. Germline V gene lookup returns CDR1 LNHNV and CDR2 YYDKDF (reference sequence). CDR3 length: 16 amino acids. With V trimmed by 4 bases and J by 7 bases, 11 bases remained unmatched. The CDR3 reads CATSKGGTSGPRTQYF. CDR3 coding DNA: TGTGCCACCAGCAAAGGGGGGACTAGCGGCCCAAGGACCCAGTACTTC.

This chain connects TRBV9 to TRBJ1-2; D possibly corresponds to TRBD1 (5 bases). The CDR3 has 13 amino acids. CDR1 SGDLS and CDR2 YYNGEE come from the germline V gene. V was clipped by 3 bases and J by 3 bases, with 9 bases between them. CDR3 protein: CASSAGYYYGYTF. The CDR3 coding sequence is TGTGCCAGCAGCGCAGGGTATTACTATGGCTACACCTTC.

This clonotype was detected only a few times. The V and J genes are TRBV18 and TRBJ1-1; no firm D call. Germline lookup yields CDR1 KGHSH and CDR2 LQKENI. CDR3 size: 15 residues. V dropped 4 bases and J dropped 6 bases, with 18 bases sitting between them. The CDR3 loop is CASSRDQVVHAEAFF. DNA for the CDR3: TGTGCCAGCTCACGGGATCAGGTCGTACACGCTGAAGCTTTCTTT.

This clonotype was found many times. Here the CDR3 reads CASSFQQETQYF. The DNA for the CDR3 is TGTGCCAGCAGCTTCCAGCAAGAGACCCAGTACTTC. This chain joins TRBV7-2 and TRBJ2-5; D call uncertain. This CDR3 region has 12 residues. CDR1 is SGHTA and CDR2 is FQGNSA in the germline V gene. Deletions cut 3 bases from V and 2 bases from J, with 4 bases between.

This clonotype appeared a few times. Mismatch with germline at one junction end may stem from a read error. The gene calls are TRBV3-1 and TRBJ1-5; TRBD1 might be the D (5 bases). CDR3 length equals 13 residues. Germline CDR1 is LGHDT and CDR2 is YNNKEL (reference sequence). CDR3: CAGSRGYNQPQHF. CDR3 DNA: TGTGCCGGCAGTAGGGGCTACAATCAGCCCCAGCATTTT.

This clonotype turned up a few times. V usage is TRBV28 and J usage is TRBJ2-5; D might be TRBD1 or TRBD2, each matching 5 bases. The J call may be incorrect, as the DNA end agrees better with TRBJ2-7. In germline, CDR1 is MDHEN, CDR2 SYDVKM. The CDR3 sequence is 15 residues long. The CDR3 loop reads CASSFRGAIAYEQYF. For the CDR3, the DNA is TGTGCCAGCAGTTTTCGAGGGGCTATAGCGTACGAGCAGTACTTC.

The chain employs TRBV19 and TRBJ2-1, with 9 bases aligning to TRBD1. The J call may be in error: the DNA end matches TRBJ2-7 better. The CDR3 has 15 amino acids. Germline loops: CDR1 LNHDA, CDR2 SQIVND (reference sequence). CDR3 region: CASSMAGTGSNEQYF. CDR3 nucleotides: TGTGCCAGTAGCATGGCCGGGACAGGGTCAAACGAGCAGTACTTC.

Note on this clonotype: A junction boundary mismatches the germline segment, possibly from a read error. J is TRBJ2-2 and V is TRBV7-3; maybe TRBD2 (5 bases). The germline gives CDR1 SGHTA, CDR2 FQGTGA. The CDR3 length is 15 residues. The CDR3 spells CASSLNLGNTGELLF. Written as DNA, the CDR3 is TGTGCCAGCAGCTTAAATCTAGGAAACACCGGGGAGCTGCTTTTT. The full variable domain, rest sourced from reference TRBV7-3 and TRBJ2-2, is GAGVSQTPSNKVTEKGKYVELRCDPISGHTALYWYRQSLGQGPEFLIYFQGTGAADDSGLPNDRFFAVRPEGSVSTLKIQRTERGDSAVYLCASSLNLGNTGELLFGEGSRLTVL.

CDR3 protein: CASSSHRGLGYGYTF. The CDR3 region has the DNA TGTGCCAGCAGTTCCCACAGGGGGCTGGGATATGGCTACACCTTC. The chain recombines TRBV28 with TRBJ1-2; TRBD1 matches 9 bases. CDR3 size: 15 residues. CDR1 and CDR2 from the germline V gene are MDHEN and SYDVKM. V trimming: 4 bases; J trimming: 5 bases; junction bases outside the gene matches: 8.